This entry lists 20 T cell receptor beta chains sequenced from one sample in a study of metastatic and nonmetastatic thyroid tumors. MiXCR was used by TCRdb to re-call the PCR reads. The data contain approximately 26,000 clones, roughly 25% of them singletons. Every patient underwent thyroid surgery untreated. The sequenced sample consisted of blood. The source is a female donor with papillary thyroid cancer or a benign thyroid nodule (not recorded which). Some clones in this sample may be carry-over from other donors' samples.

The V gene is TRBV20-1, the J gene TRBJ2-7; D may be TRBD1 or TRBD2 (6 bases each). Germline V gives CDR1 DFQATT, CDR2 SNEGSKA (reference sequence). This CDR3 comprises 15 residues. With 6 bases removed from V and 3 bases from J, the gap between germline ends came to 21 bases. CDR3 coding DNA: TGCAGTGCGAGGAGGGGGACAACAATTGGCTACGAGCAGTACTTC. Protein sequence: CSARRGTTIGYEQYF.

This clone was seen many times. The chain carries TRBV28 and TRBJ1-4; TRBD1 matches at 8 bases. Germline values: CDR1 MDHEN, CDR2 SYDVKM. V shed 6 bases and J 7 bases; nucleotides not matched to a gene: 7. The CDR3 covers 14 residues. The CDR3 loop is CASRGTGESEKLFF. In nucleotides, the CDR3 is TGTGCCAGCAGAGGGACAGGCGAAAGTGAAAAACTGTTTTTT.

This clone was detected ten times or more. J is TRBJ2-7 and V is TRBV13; 10 nucleotides align to TRBD2. V trimming: 2 bases; J trimming: 0 bases; junction bases outside the gene matches: 4. CDR1 and CDR2 from the germline V gene are PRHDT and FYEKMQ (reference sequence). The length of the CDR3 is 16 residues. The CDR3 sequence is CASSLLAGALSYEQYF. In DNA, the CDR3 is TGTGCCAGCAGCTTACTAGCGGGAGCTCTCTCCTACGAGCAGTACTTC.

By its share, this clone is medium-sized. The J gene is TRBJ2-1, the V gene TRBV18, with D possibly being TRBD2 (6 bases). Germline V gives CDR1 KGHSH, CDR2 LQKENI. Trimming cost V 6 bases and J 3 bases, with 21 bases left between them. This CDR3 comprises 17 residues. The CDR3 spells CASSQDFGDLYYNEQFF. In DNA form, the CDR3 reads TGTGCCAGCTCCCAAGATTTCGGGGACTTGTACTACAATGAGCAGTTCTTC.

The V gene is TRBV18, the J gene TRBJ2-1, with 8 bases that match TRBD2. This CDR3 has 14 residues. CDR1 and CDR2 (germline): KGHSH, LQKENI. The trim removed 3 bases at V and 7 bases at J, leaving 5 bases unmatched. CDR3 bases: TGTGCCAGCTCACCCAGGCGGGAGGTAAATGAGCAGTTCTTC. Protein sequence: CASSPRREVNEQFF.

Within the sample, this clone is medium-sized. The chain joins TRBV5-1 to TRBJ1-3, with 10 bases matching TRBD1. Germline values: CDR1 SGHRS, CDR2 YFSETQ. The ends lost 2 bases at V and 4 bases at J; junction bases unmatched: 6. This CDR3 is 16 amino acids long. CDR3 bases: TGCGCCAGCAGCTTTGCGGACAGGGGGAAAGGAAACACCATATATTTT. It encodes CASSFADRGKGNTIYF. Based on the CDR3 plus reference TRBV5-1 and TRBJ1-3, the full variable domain is KAGVTQTPRYLIKTRGQQVTLSCSPISGHRSVSWYQQTPGQGLQFLFEYFSETQRNKGNFPGRFSGRQFSNSRSEMNVSTLELGDSALYLCASSFADRGKGNTIYFGEGSWLTVV.

The genes are TRBV5-1 and TRBJ1-1, with TRBD1 identical over 7 bases. CDR1 is SGHRS, CDR2 YFSETQ, per germline. Trimming removed 0 bases from V and 0 bases from J; junction bases left unmatched: 2. The CDR3 runs 15 residues. CDR3 loop: CASSLDRGMNTEAFF. The CDR3 nucleotides are TGCGCCAGCAGCTTGGACAGGGGTATGAACACTGAAGCTTTCTTT.

The gene calls are TRBV20-1 and TRBJ2-1; weak D call: TRBD2 (6 bases). The CDR3 sequence is 15 residues long. Trimming removed 0 bases from V and 0 bases from J, with 9 bases in between. Germline loops: CDR1 DFQATT, CDR2 SNEGSKA (reference sequence). The CDR3 coding sequence is TGCAGTGCTAGAGATCTAGCGAGCTCCTACAATGAGCAGTTCTTC. Protein sequence: CSARDLASSYNEQFF.

This clone has at least ten counts. The gene calls are TRBV18 and TRBJ2-2; TRBD2 matches 11 bases. With 3 bases clipped from V and 7 bases from J, the junction kept 10 bases outside the gene matches. The length of the CDR3 is 17 residues. Germline V gene sequence: CDR1 KGHSH, CDR2 LQKENI. The CDR3 coding sequence is TGTGCCAGCTCACCTGGTCTAGCGGGAGGAGGAAGCGGGGAGCTGTTTTTT. Amino acid sequence: CASSPGLAGGGSGELFF.

This clone has at least ten counts. Written as DNA, the CDR3 is TGTGCCAGCAGTGAGCTTGGGACTAGCGGGAGGGGTGAGCAGTTCTTC. Translation gives CASSELGTSGRGEQFF. The J gene is TRBJ2-1, the V gene TRBV25-1; the match to TRBD2 covers 16 bases. V was pared by 3 bases and J by 9 bases, with 5 bases of the junction left unmatched. Germline CDR1 and CDR2: MGHDK and SYGVNS. There are 16 residues in the CDR3.

This clone was seen many times. The rearrangement joins TRBV14 to TRBJ2-4; the D call may be TRBD1 or TRBD2 (6 bases each). The V gene lost 6 bases and the J gene lost 3 bases, with 12 bases spanning the gap. The CDR3 spans 14 residues. Germline values: CDR1 SGHDN, CDR2 FVKESK. The CDR3: CASSLEGGKNIQYF. The CDR3, as DNA: TGTGCCAGCAGTCTTGAGGGGGGCAAAAACATTCAGTACTTC.

This clone was counted between two and nine times. The V and J genes are TRBV19 and TRBJ2-3, with D hard to call. This CDR3 has 15 amino acids. The germline V gene encodes CDR1 LNHDA and CDR2 SQIVND (reference sequence). Between the trimmed V and J ends, which lost 3 bases and 0 bases, there was a span of 10 bases. CDR3 DNA: TGTGCCAGTAGTATCCAAACCCATAGCACAGATACGCAGTATTTT. Translated, it gives CASSIQTHSTDTQYF.

This clone was detected many times. The V and J genes are TRBV30 and TRBJ2-1; maybe TRBD2 (6 bases). This CDR3 is 17 amino acids long. Germline V lookup: CDR1 GTSNPN, CDR2 SVGIG (reference sequence). V lost 4 bases, J lost 6 bases, and 25 bases lay in between. CDR3 protein: CAWKSVLREAAGNEQFF. CDR3 nucleotide sequence: TGTGCCTGGAAAAGCGTCCTGAGGGAGGCCGCGGGCAATGAGCAGTTCTTC. The complete variable domain, with remaining parts taken from reference TRBV30 and TRBJ2-1, reads SQTIHQWPATLVQPVGSPLSLECTVEGTSNPNLYWYRQAAGRGLQLLFYSVGIGQISSEVPQNLSASRPQDRQFILSSKKLLLSDSGFYLCAWKSVLREAAGNEQFFGPGTRLTVL.

This clone was detected ten times or more. Other DNA sequences of this sample code for an identical CDR3. This chain connects TRBV4-1 to TRBJ1-1, with TRBD1 identical over 7 bases. V lost 3 bases, J lost 1 base, and 5 bases stayed unmatched. The CDR3 is 15 residues long. CDR1 MGHRA and CDR2 YSYEKL come from the germline V gene. The DNA for the CDR3 is TGCGCCAGCAGCCAGACAGGGATCGGGAACACTGAAGCTTTCTTT. Protein sequence: CASSQTGIGNTEAFF.

This clone was picked up many times. This chain uses TRBV5-4 with TRBJ2-3, with D possibly matching TRBD1 (7 bases). Germline V gene sequence: CDR1 SGHNT, CDR2 YYREEE (reference sequence). The V end was cut by 2 bases, the J end by 6 bases, with 22 bases between. This CDR3 comprises 17 residues. The CDR3 coding sequence is TGTGCCAGCAGCTTTGGGAAGGGGGCTAGCGCCCGGGATACGCAGTATTTT. Translated, it gives CASSFGKGASARDTQYF. Full variable domain (outside the CDR3, taken from reference TRBV5-4 and TRBJ2-3): ETGVTQSPTHLIKTRGQQVTLRCSSQSGHNTVSWYQQALGQGPQFIFQYYREEENGRGNFPPRFSGLQFPNYSSELNVNALELDDSALYLCASSFGKGASARDTQYFGPGTRLTVL.

This clone is labeled medium-sized. The genes are TRBV18 and TRBJ1-1; D is unresolved. The CDR3 covers 13 residues. Between the trimmed V and J ends, which lost 6 bases and 6 bases, there was a span of 14 bases. Germline values: CDR1 KGHSH, CDR2 LQKENI. CDR3: CASSPVTRAEAFF. Written as DNA, the CDR3 is TGTGCCAGCTCCCCCGTGACCCGAGCTGAAGCTTTCTTT.

This clone turned up a few times. J is TRBJ2-2 and V is TRBV6-2 or TRBV6-3; 8 bases match TRBD1. The CDR3 runs 18 residues. The J segment lost 0 bases and the V segment lost 0 bases, leaving 6 bases of the junction unmatched. Looked up from germline, CDR1 is MNHEY and CDR2 is SVGEGT. CDR3 coding DNA: TGTGCCAGCAGTTACTCCCTAGGACAGGGAACGAACACCGGGGAGCTGTTTTTT. Protein sequence: CASSYSLGQGTNTGELFF.

This clone occurred a few times. The V gene is TRBV4-3, the J gene TRBJ2-7; D is possibly TRBD1 (6 bases). Trimming removed 0 bases at V and 4 bases at J, with 13 bases between. The germline CDR1 and CDR2 sequences are LGHNA and YSLEER. CDR3 size: 15 residues. CDR3 sequence (DNA): TGCGCCAGCAGCCAAGAGGGGGCCAGGGGATACGAGCAGTACTTC. It is translated as CASSQEGARGYEQYF.

The genes are TRBV6-1 and TRBJ2-1; 7 bases fit TRBD2. V was pared by 4 bases and J by 9 bases, with 6 bases of the junction left unmatched. Germline V gives CDR1 MNHNS, CDR2 SASEGT. CDR3 length equals 13 residues. The CDR3 region is CASSGGGPFEQFF. Here the CDR3 DNA reads TGTGCCAGCAGTGGCGGGGGACCCTTTGAGCAGTTCTTC.

This clone was recorded at least ten times. This chain links TRBV27 with TRBJ2-3; a weak D match, TRBD2 (6 bases). CDR3 length equals 13 residues. Germline loops: CDR1 MNHEY, CDR2 SMNVEV (reference sequence). V was clipped by 6 bases and J by 6 bases, with 13 bases between them. The CDR3 spells CASRRTSYDTQYF. The CDR3 region has the DNA TGTGCCAGCAGGCGCACTAGCTACGATACGCAGTATTTT.